The TCR beta chain described here comes from a study of cytomegalovirus exposure and HLA in healthy donors (dated by TCRdb to 2015 to 2018). As for the study more broadly: In an earlier analysis of around 540 of the donors, 250 to 300 Gb of sequence data and roughly 100 million unique TCR beta sequences from roughly 190 million T cells were reported. To predict cytomegalovirus infection status, the study brought together high-throughput TCR immunosequencing, statistical association of individual TCRs with disease status, and machine learning. A later analysis re-analyzed previously published TCR beta repertoires from 500 to 700 donors and added high-resolution HLA genotyping to study TCR occurrence patterns. HLA typing covered class I and class II loci at four-digit resolution. All discovery cohort repertoires had been generated on a single sequencing platform. Around 320 gigabases of sequencing data and tens of millions of unique TCR sequences were included in an early release covering around 600 HLA-typed donors. Donor age, sex, ethnicity and CMV serostatus were compiled together with the repertoire data. In a later genetic analysis, genome-wide SNP genotypes for about 65% of the roughly 700 donors were used, and that subset was treated as a discovery cohort. The genetic ancestry cluster associated with self-reported Caucasian donors included about 81% of the roughly 400 genotyped donors. Among almost 400 genotyped donors of the cohort, an average of 235,054 unique TCR beta nucleotide sequences were sequenced per donor, about a sixth of them non-productive. The T cell repertoires of around 670 subjects were profiled by immunosequencing and related to cytomegalovirus serostatus. Rather than using new phenotypic data, the later analysis identified candidate immune exposures from TCR beta sequences and from how often those sequences occurred across donors. Because of strong linkage in the cohort, a handful of DR-DQ haplotypes were treated as single units for association and clustering. Besides the first cohort of roughly 660 subjects, a separate validation cohort made up of roughly 120 different subjects was used. The study was designed to test whether signatures of past pathogen exposure could be identified by cataloging public T cell receptors. An earlier analysis of around 580 of the donors used high-throughput TCR beta sequencing to judge whether each TCR beta V gene segment behaved as functional or pseudogenic. Typing coverage varied by locus: roughly 620-640 donors for A, B, C, DRB1 and DQB1; approximately 520 for DQA1; more than 600 for DPA1; 400 to 480 for DPB1. On the study overall, not on this receptor specifically: Most TCR sequences were observed very rarely across donors, whereas some public TCRs were present in many individuals. Immune exposure information for the cohort was limited to CMV serostatus. The earlier analysis of almost 600 of the donors excluded 15 to 20 rarely observed V segments, including chromosome 9 orphons, because counts were too low. Assigning TCR associations to individual alleles was difficult when HLA alleles, especially DR and DQ, strongly co-occurred. Because HLA typing was unavailable for some donors at each locus, only the typed subset was used in association tests. In a later analysis, several top co-occurrence clusters were reported to appear linked to parvovirus B19, influenza, CMV and Epstein-Barr virus. In a later analysis, TCR association rates were found to vary across HLA loci, with the most associated TCRs seen for DRB1 alleles and the fewest for HLA-C alleles. The cohort was sequenced for TCR beta chains only, and without alpha or paired-chain data the features that could be detected were limited. The 87-base-pair reads could not distinguish some IMGT-functional V segments, including TRBV6-2 and TRBV6-3, so those segments were excluded. According to a later genetic analysis, donors in an Asian-associated ancestry cluster had fewer N-insertions in productive TCRs than the roughly 670-donor mean. A few of the identified cytomegalovirus-associated TCR beta chains were confirmed in vitro to be specific for cytomegalovirus antigens. An association between a missense DCLRE1C variant and V-gene and J-gene trimming of TCR beta chains was found in a later genetic analysis and replicated in an independent cohort. According to a later analysis, most CMV-associated TCR beta chains appeared to be HLA-restricted, and the HLA associations seemed to be driven largely by CMV exposure. Correlated functional status among segregating V segments might be attributable to linkage disequilibrium, but an unknown experimental factor could not be ruled out. The authors suggested that the approach could potentially be extended to other disease states and immunological phenotypes. The study listed 170 or so TCR beta chains as associated with cytomegalovirus. In an earlier analysis of some 500 of the donors, most TCR beta V segments appeared in productive rearrangements about 90% or about 30% of the time, broadly matching IMGT annotations. A further reported finding was that TCR beta sequences accurately predicted the HLA-A and HLA-B alleles for most subjects in the first cohort. The classifier was reported to diagnose cytomegalovirus status with high specificity and sensitivity in both the original and validation cohorts. Compared with equally common non-associated chains, HLA-associated TCR beta chains in a later analysis were more clonally expanded and had lower generation probabilities. A group of highly shared sequence variants was considered likely to be a technical artifact of the sequencing pipeline. At a false discovery rate of 0.05, a later analysis linked 16,000 or so TCR beta sequences to specific HLA alleles. The presence/absence analyses assumed that sequencing depth was roughly uniform across donors, and that assumption may not be true.

With respect to this clone: Its recognized antigen is unknown. No much larger clone is present one base from it, and per-base qualities are unavailable. The same CDR3 arises from other DNA sequences in this sample as well.

In total, 500 to 700 healthy bone marrow donors made up the cohort. At the time of sampling, every cohort member was nominally healthy, though immune exposures that went unrecorded were likely present. The donor was CMV seropositive and was included in the group of 250 to 300 seropositive cohort members. Each donor provided a peripheral blood sample, and peripheral blood mononuclear cells were used for TCR beta sequencing. The Qiagen DNeasy Blood Extraction Kit was used to extract genomic DNA from the blood cell samples. Based on the germline V gene, the CDR1 and CDR2 sequences are KGHSH and LQKENI. The germline V and J ends show losses of 6 bases and 7 bases respectively, and no gene match explains 5 bases of the junction. The CDR3 covers 15 residues, taking in both the cysteine and the phenylalanine. Of all the DNA, just the CDR3 is kept, 45 bases in frame from base 1. Preparation of the library involved the immunoSEQ multiplex PCR assay. For the multiplex PCR, a mixture combining 60 forward primers for TCR Vbeta segments and 13 reverse primers for TCR Jbeta segments was used. The CDR3 region of rearranged TCR beta genes was amplified from genomic DNA by a multiplex PCR assay. The Illumina HiSeq System was used to sequence the amplified TCR beta libraries as 87-base-pair reads. Per the source publication's procedure: A later analysis tallied approximately 87 million unique TCR beta chains across the 666 repertoires, and some 12 million of those chains were shared by two or more donors. Raw reads were error-corrected and collapsed into unique sequences by a nearest-neighbor algorithm in which closely related sequences were merged to remove PCR and sequencing errors. To assign V, D and J gene segments, CDR3 sequences were aligned to IMGT reference sequences. For a sequence to be retained, a match of at least six nucleotides was required to both a V gene segment and a J gene segment. Rearrangements were called productive when the CDR3 lacked stop codons and stayed in frame with V and J; all others were non-productive. CDR3 was defined according to IMGT convention as the region running from the second conserved V-encoded cysteine to the conserved J-encoded phenylalanine. The earlier analysis of about 620 of the donors excluded sequences that lacked an unambiguous match to a single V gene segment. In an earlier analysis of a few hundred of the donors, V segments were called functional above 56.7% productive rearrangements and were called segregating when the between-donor standard deviation exceeded 5%. To diagnose cytomegalovirus status from the catalog of TCR beta chain sequences, a statistical classification framework was built. A later analysis assigned V and J genes by comparing TCR nucleotide sequences with IMGT/GENE-DB human TR gene sequences. Using the TCRdist pipeline, a later analysis assigned CDR3 sequences along with most-parsimonious VDJ recombination scenarios. In a later analysis, each TCR beta chain was defined by its CDR3 amino acid sequence together with its V-gene family, and reads without a unique V-gene family were excluded. To address suspected cross-contamination and a sequencing artifact, a later analysis removed 592 highly shared, low-generation-probability nucleotide sequences. A later analysis calculated a clonal expansion index for each public chain from normalized within-repertoire ranks of inferred template counts. A later analysis computed generation probabilities with a VDJ recombination model fitted to out-of-frame rearrangements, and checked the results against IGoR. In a later analysis, TCR-TCR, TCR-HLA and TCR-CMV co-occurrence was scored with hypergeometric tests, and a repertoire-size bias correction was applied to TCR pairs. False discovery rates were estimated in a later analysis by permuting HLA or CMV assignments 20 times. A later analysis grouped co-occurring TCRs with DBSCAN, adding TCRdist sequence similarity when clustering within HLA-allele-positive subsets. Repertoires with fewer than 30,000 or more than 120,000 public chains were left out of co-occurrence clustering, as were five repertoires with anomalous nucleotide sharing. Sourced from immuneACCESS, this table was stored by TCRdb with only in-frame sequences that have V and J called. A share of the clones is absent; for the studies checked, an unresolved V gene accounts for under half, and the remainder has no known explanation. D and trimming were read from the DNA, whereas the V and J calls and clone size are those reported in that table. This sample comprises roughly 120,000 clones, under 90% of them detected only once. The ten largest clones add up to about 10% of the sample.

The specimen sequenced was PBMCs. This receptor was identified in a female donor in good health and CMV-seropositive. The chain links TRBV18 with TRBJ2-1; the central 14 bases match TRBD2. The nucleotide sequence is TGTGCCAGCTCGCCGACTAGCGGGGGGGCAAATGAGCAGTTCTTC. The resulting protein is CASSPTSGGANEQFF.